Included here is one TCR beta chain sequence, with context. The sample belongs to a study of control samples from healthy donors and cancer patients. Germline V gene lookup returns CDR1 GTSNPN and CDR2 SVGIG (reference sequence). The CDR3 is 15 amino acids. With 4 bases removed from V and 4 bases from J, the gap between germline ends came to 20 bases. TCRdb keeps only in-frame clones here, not all; method: immunoSEQ multiplex PCR. Seen here are 85,000 to 100,000 clones, approximately 93% observed once, and the top ten hold 8%. Sequenced sample: blood. The sequence was obtained from a man between 18 and 29 years old in good health. The chain links TRBV30 to TRBJ2-7; D is tentatively TRBD1 or TRBD2 (5 bases each). CDR3 bases: TGTGCCTGGAACCCAACTAGGGGTCTAAGTTACGAGCAGTACTTC. Amino acid sequence: CAWNPTRGLSYEQYF. Looking up the rest from reference TRBV30 and TRBJ2-7 gives the full variable domain: SQTIHQWPATLVQPVGSPLSLECTVEGTSNPNLYWYRQAAGRGLQLLFYSVGIGQISSEVPQNLSASRPQDRQFILSSKKLLLSDSGFYLCAWNPTRGLSYEQYFGPGTRLTVT.